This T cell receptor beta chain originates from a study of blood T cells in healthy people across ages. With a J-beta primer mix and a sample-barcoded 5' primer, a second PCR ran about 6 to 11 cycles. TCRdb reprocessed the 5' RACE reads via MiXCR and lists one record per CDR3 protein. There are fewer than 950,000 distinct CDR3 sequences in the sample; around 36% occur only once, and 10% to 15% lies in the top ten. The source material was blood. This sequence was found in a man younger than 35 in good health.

DNA of the CDR3: TGCGCCAGCAGCCAACGACAGGGATTCAACTATGGCTACACCTTC. Protein: CASSQRQGFNYGYTF. This chain links TRBV4-3 with TRBJ1-2; TRBD1 matches at 7 bases. The germline V gene has CDR1 LGHNA and CDR2 YSLEER. Trimming took 2 bases from V and 2 from J; bases not matched to a gene: 5. The CDR3 extends over 15 amino acids.